The sequence of this T cell receptor (beta chain) was determined in a study of blood T cells in healthy people across ages. A remark on this clonotype: No antigen is known for it.

Sample-barcoded 5' priming and a J-beta primer mix drove a second PCR of about 6 to 12 cycles. TCRdb re-called the 5' RACE reads through MiXCR, storing one row per CDR3 protein. Of approximately 1.5 million distinct CDR3 sequences detected, under 55% appear once; the ten largest clones hold 4%. Study results and caveats: Naive CD4+ cell counts and diversity both ran higher in long-lived than in aged donors.

The CDR3 loop spans 15 amino acids. Per the germline V gene, CDR1 is SEHNR and CDR2 is FQNEAQ (reference sequence). V dropped 5 bases and J dropped 2; count of bases not matched to a gene: 9. Ten milliliters of peripheral blood were drawn from each donor into EDTA-treated tubes. The receptor was isolated from a woman aged 18-29 years in good health. The J gene is TRBJ2-7, the V gene TRBV7-9, with 7 nucleotides matching TRBD2. The source material was blood. The CDR3 bases are TGTGCCAGCAGCCCTGGAACTAGCGTTACCTACGAGCAGTACTTC. Translating it yields CASSPGTSVTYEQYF.